Shown below are 20 T cell receptor beta chains from a single sample sequenced in a study of technical replicates of blood from a few donors. The assay was immunoSEQ multiplex PCR, and TCRdb's table has in-frame clones only and misses some. Here the sample spans around 60,000 clones, roughly 92% being singletons. The specimen sequenced was PBMCs. Receptors were obtained from a human donor in good health. Some clones in this sample may be carry-over from other donors' samples.

V gene TRBV7-9 combines with J gene TRBJ1-2, with D possibly being TRBD1 (5 bases). V lost 4 bases to trimming and J lost 7 bases, with 13 bases between them. The V gene's germline CDR1 is SEHNR and CDR2 FQNEAQ (reference sequence). There are 13 residues in the CDR3. The CDR3 here is CASSSQGVTGYTF. CDR3 bases: TGTGCCAGCAGCTCGCAAGGGGTTACTGGCTACACCTTC.

This clone came up once. The V gene is TRBV6-1, the J gene TRBJ2-1, with TRBD1 matching over 8 bases. This CDR3 region has 15 residues. Germline assignment: CDR1 MNHNS and CDR2 SASEGT. V was clipped by 7 bases and J by 4 bases; unmatched bases: 9. As DNA, the CDR3 is TGTGCCAGCATAAGGGCCAGGGGGCTATACAATGAGCAGTTCTTC. This codes for CASIRARGLYNEQFF.

In its sample, this clone was seen a few times. The chain joins TRBV6-4 to TRBJ1-6; no firm D call. CDR1 is MRHNA, CDR2 SNTAGT, per germline. With 0 bases removed from V and 5 bases from J, the gap between germline ends came to 5 bases. CDR3 length: 14 amino acids. CDR3 DNA: TGTGCCAGCAGTGACTCGGCAGATAATTCACCCCTCCACTTT. It specifies CASSDSADNSPLHF.

The V gene is TRBV6-5, the J gene TRBJ1-6; perhaps TRBD1 as D (5 bases). V shed 6 bases and J shed 10 bases, with 19 bases lying between them. The germline V gene has CDR1 MNHEY and CDR2 SVGAGI. CDR3 length equals 15 residues. The CDR3 DNA reads as TGTGCCAGCAGCCGCCTCACAGGTTCCGGCTCACCCCTCCACTTT. Translating it yields CASSRLTGSGSPLHF.

The rearrangement joins TRBV18 to TRBJ1-4, with D possibly TRBD1 on 5 matching bases. This CDR3 region has 15 residues. CDR1 KGHSH and CDR2 LQKENI come from the germline V gene. The V end was cut by 1 base, the J end by 5 bases, with 11 bases between. The CDR3 nucleotides read TGTGCCAGCTCACCACTAACAGGAGAGAATGAAAAACTGTTTTTT. This encodes CASSPLTGENEKLFF.

The chain employs TRBV7-6 and TRBJ2-1; 10 positions agree with TRBD2. Germline V gene lookup returns CDR1 SGHVS and CDR2 FNYEAQ. The CDR3 is made up of 15 amino acids. Germline trimming cut 1 base from V and 14 bases from J; bases unmatched to any gene: 11. Written as DNA, the CDR3 is TGTGCCAGCAGCTTAGACTCTCTAGCGGGGGTAGGGGAGTTCTTC. Translation gives CASSLDSLAGVGEFF.

The CDR3 nucleotides read TGTGCCAGCAGTGAAGTAGGGGTACGTTCCTACGAGCAGTACTTC. Amino acids: CASSEVGVRSYEQYF. V and J are TRBV6-1 and TRBJ2-7, with a weak D call TRBD1 (5 bases). Germline V gene sequence: CDR1 MNHNS, CDR2 SASEGT. V lost 1 base and J 1 base, leaving 11 bases between the germline ends. This CDR3 spans 15 amino acids.

CDR3 protein: CAWSPPGLNYGYTF. CDR3 bases: TGTGCCTGGAGTCCCCCGGGACTGAACTATGGCTACACCTTC. The chain employs TRBV30 and TRBJ1-2, with D tentatively TRBD1 (5 bases). The V and J ends lost 2 bases and 2 bases respectively, with 12 bases between them. This CDR3 is 14 amino acids long. The germline gives CDR1 GTSNPN, CDR2 SVGIG (reference sequence).

V usage is TRBV10-2 and J usage is TRBJ2-7, with 7 bases identical to TRBD2. The length of the CDR3 is 13 residues. CDR1 WSHSY and CDR2 SAAADI come from the germline V gene. V shed 5 bases and J 0 bases; nucleotides not matched to a gene: 1. The CDR3 coding sequence is TGCGCCAGCAGTAGCGGGAACTCCTACGAGCAGTACTTC. It yields the protein CASSSGNSYEQYF.

V gene TRBV4-3 combines with J gene TRBJ1-2, with D uncertain. The CDR3 runs 14 residues. Trimming removed 0 bases from V and 4 bases from J, with 9 bases in between. Germline assignment: CDR1 LGHNA and CDR2 YSLEER. DNA for the CDR3: TGCGCCAGCAGCCAAGAAGAAGCAGGCTATGGCTACACCTTC. Translating gives CASSQEEAGYGYTF.

The chain joins TRBV2 to TRBJ1-2, with TRBD1 identical over 7 bases. Germline assignment: CDR1 SNHLY and CDR2 FYNNEI. The CDR3 is 14 amino acids. J lost 4 bases, V lost 0 bases, and 2 bases had no gene match. CDR3 loop: CASSEAPGGYGYTF. The CDR3 region has the DNA TGTGCCAGCAGTGAAGCGCCAGGGGGCTATGGCTACACCTTC.

The gene calls are TRBV6-6 and TRBJ2-1; 8 bases agree with TRBD2. V shed 7 bases and J 10 bases; nucleotides not matched to a gene: 9. The CDR3 loop spans 13 amino acids. Germline values: CDR1 MNHNY, CDR2 SVGAGI (reference sequence). The CDR3 DNA reads TGTGCCAGCATCCAAGCGGGAGTCTTCGAGCAGTTCTTC. Protein: CASIQAGVFEQFF.

The gene calls are TRBV5-1 and TRBJ1-3, with D uncertain. Trimming pared 6 bases from V and 1 base from J, leaving 11 bases between. The length of the CDR3 is 14 residues. Germline V gene data show CDR1 as SGHRS and CDR2 as YFSETQ. The CDR3 bases are TGCGCCAGCACGGAGGGCGTTTCTGGAAACACCATATATTTT. Protein product: CASTEGVSGNTIYF.

The chain couples TRBV11-2 to TRBJ2-7; D uncertain. The CDR3 length is 11 residues. In germline, CDR1 is SGHAT, CDR2 FQNNGV. V was clipped by 4 bases and J by 1 base, with 2 bases between them. The CDR3 coding sequence is TGTGCCAGCAGCTCTTCCTACGAGCAGTACTTC. It translates to CASSSSYEQYF.

V gene TRBV6-6 combines with J gene TRBJ1-1; tentative D call: TRBD1 (6 bases). With 6 bases removed from V and 5 bases from J, the gap between germline ends came to 10 bases. The germline V gene encodes CDR1 MNHNY and CDR2 SVGAGI (reference sequence). There are 12 residues in the CDR3. The DNA of the CDR3 is TGTGCCAGCAGACTCAGGGGTACTGAAGCTTTCTTT. It codes for CASRLRGTEAFF.

The chain recombines TRBV7-6 with TRBJ2-6; D gene uncertain. Germline values: CDR1 SGHVS, CDR2 FNYEAQ. Trimming pared 9 bases from V and 1 base from J, leaving 4 bases between. The CDR3 sequence is 12 residues long. DNA of the CDR3: TGTGCCAGTAGTTCTGGGGCCAACGTCCTGACTTTC. Translation gives CASSSGANVLTF.

The rearrangement uses TRBV6-5 and TRBJ1-2, with no clear D. Germline CDR1 and CDR2: MNHEY and SVGAGI. The CDR3 totals 13 residues. Between the trimmed V and J ends, which lost 5 bases and 4 bases, there was a span of 11 bases. In nucleotides, the CDR3 is TGTGCCAGCAGTCTCGGGTCACTCTATGGCTACACCTTC. It encodes CASSLGSLYGYTF.

This clone has only one observation. The V gene is TRBV11-3, the J gene TRBJ2-2; possible D gene TRBD2, 5 bases. This CDR3 has 19 amino acids. The germline V gene encodes CDR1 SGHNT and CDR2 YENEEA. Trimming took 0 bases from V and 0 from J, leaving 17 bases between them. CDR3 bases: TGTGCCAGCAGCTTAGACGGGGTCATCGGACTTCCGAACACCGGGGAGCTGTTTTTT. Translation: CASSLDGVIGLPNTGELFF.

This clone has a single count. The V call is TRBV29-1, the J call TRBJ2-7; D possibly corresponds to TRBD1 (6 bases). This CDR3 contains 13 residues. Germline lookup yields CDR1 SQVTM and CDR2 ANQGSEA. Trimming left V 4 bases short and J 0 bases short, with 10 bases between. CDR3 residues: CSVGKTGSYEQYF. The CDR3 DNA reads as TGCAGCGTTGGAAAGACAGGCTCCTACGAGCAGTACTTC.

The V call is TRBV4-3, the J call TRBJ2-1; 11 bases match TRBD1. V gave up 5 bases and J gave up 7 bases; unmatched junction bases: 7. The germline V gene has CDR1 LGHNA and CDR2 YSLEER. There are 15 residues in the CDR3. CDR3 protein: CASSDRTGGKNEQFF. CDR3 coding DNA: TGCGCCAGCAGCGACCGGACAGGGGGCAAAAATGAGCAGTTCTTC.